These 22 T cell receptor beta chains were all obtained from the same sample, sequenced in a study of T cell responses to AZD1222 COVID-19 vaccine. Assay used: immunoSEQ multiplex PCR; TCRdb lists only in-frame clones, some missing. This sample carries around 120,000 clones, roughly 92% of them seen once, and the ten largest clones take around 1.1%. The material was peripheral blood, obtained 28 days after the second AZD1222 dose. The receptor source for this set is an adult who received the AZD1222 COVID-19 vaccine.

The chain employs TRBV6-5 and TRBJ2-5; 8 nucleotides match TRBD2. CDR1 is MNHEY, CDR2 SVGAGI, per germline. The CDR3 is 12 residues long. V was pared by 11 bases and J by 2 bases, with 4 bases of the junction left unmatched. The CDR3, as DNA: TGTGCCGTTGGCGGGGGGCAAGAGACCCAGTACTTC. Translation gives CAVGGGQETQYF.

As DNA, the CDR3 is TGTGCCAGCAGCCAAAACTTAGGAAACACCGGGGAGCTGTTTTTT. Translating gives CASSQNLGNTGELFF. The rearrangement joins TRBV14 to TRBJ2-2; the D is unclear. The CDR3 sequence is 15 residues long. Trimming took off 2 bases at V and 2 bases at J, with 9 bases between the two ends. Per germline, CDR1 SGHDN and CDR2 FVKESK.

The chain couples TRBV29-1 to TRBJ1-2, with 9 bases matching TRBD1. The CDR3 is 13 amino acids. Germline V gene sequence: CDR1 SQVTM, CDR2 ANQGSEA. With 4 bases clipped from V and 7 bases from J, the junction kept 7 bases outside the gene matches. The CDR3 here is CSVVLGQGTGYTF. The CDR3 DNA reads as TGCAGCGTTGTACTGGGACAGGGAACTGGCTACACCTTC.

The chain links TRBV7-9 to TRBJ2-1; D call uncertain. Germline CDR1 and CDR2: SEHNR and FQNEAQ (reference sequence). V lost 5 bases and J lost 6, with 8 bases in between. The CDR3 loop spans 12 amino acids. The CDR3 bases are TGTGCCAGCAGCCCTGCCCTCAATGAGCAGTTCTTC. Encoded protein: CASSPALNEQFF.

As DNA, the CDR3 is TGTGCCAGCAGTCCTCGGACAGGGACTCGAGGGAAGGGCTACACCTTC. Protein sequence: CASSPRTGTRGKGYTF. The chain combines TRBV6-6 with TRBJ1-2, with TRBD1 identical over 8 bases. This CDR3 contains 16 residues. CDR1 and CDR2 from the germline V gene are MNHNY and SVGAGI (reference sequence). The V gene end was trimmed by 5 bases and the J gene end by 8 bases; junction bases not matched to a gene: 16.

V and J are TRBV28 and TRBJ2-7; D may be TRBD2 (5 bases). Trimming stripped 9 bases from V and 2 bases from J, with 8 bases between. CDR3 size: 11 residues. Germline CDR1 is MDHEN and CDR2 is SYDVKM. CDR3 amino acids: CASRTAYEQYF. Written as DNA, the CDR3 is TGTGCCAGTCGGACTGCCTACGAGCAGTACTTC.

V gene TRBV28 combines with J gene TRBJ2-3; TRBD2 agrees at 8 bases. Germline V gene lookup returns CDR1 MDHEN and CDR2 SYDVKM. The length of the CDR3 is 19 residues. Trimming took 1 base from V and 5 from J; bases not matched to a gene: 17. This CDR3 reads CASSLFPSLDPGGGDTQYF. For the CDR3, the DNA is TGTGCCAGCAGTTTATTCCCGTCCCTAGATCCGGGAGGGGGAGATACGCAGTATTTT. Drawing the rest from reference TRBV28 and TRBJ2-3, the complete variable domain is DVKVTQSSRYLVKRTGEKVFLECVQDMDHENMFWYRQDPGLGLRLIYFSYDVKMKEKGDIPEGYSVSREKKERFSLILESASTNQTSMYLCASSLFPSLDPGGGDTQYFGPGTRLTVL.

In DNA form, the CDR3 reads TGTGCCAGCAGCCCGGACAGAAACTATGGCTACACCTTC. Its protein product is CASSPDRNYGYTF. The J gene is TRBJ1-2, the V gene TRBV5-5, with D possibly matching TRBD1 (6 bases). The V gene lost 4 bases and the J gene lost 2 bases, with 9 bases spanning the gap. Germline V gene data show CDR1 as SGHKS and CDR2 as YYEKEE (reference sequence). There are 13 residues in the CDR3.

The chain carries TRBV5-4 and TRBJ1-6, with 8 bases fitting TRBD1. Germline V gene data show CDR1 as SGHNT and CDR2 as YYREEE (reference sequence). V shed 1 base, J shed 7 bases, and the junction held 4 bases outside the gene matches. CDR3 size: 15 residues. The CDR3 DNA is TGTGCCAGCAGCTTGTATGCAGGGGGCAATTCACCCCTCCACTTT. Protein product: CASSLYAGGNSPLHF.

The rearrangement links TRBV5-1 to TRBJ1-3, with 8 bases that match TRBD1. This CDR3 comprises 17 residues. Looked up from germline, CDR1 is SGHRS and CDR2 is YFSETQ. The V segment lost 4 bases and the J segment 1 base; nucleotides outside the gene matches: 10. The CDR3 here is CASSEGTGAPSGNTIYF. The CDR3 DNA is TGCGCCAGCAGCGAGGGGACAGGTGCTCCATCTGGAAACACCATATATTTT.

This rearrangement joins TRBV29-1 to TRBJ2-5; no clear D. Germline V gene lookup returns CDR1 SQVTM and CDR2 ANQGSEA. Trimming removed 3 bases at V and 5 bases at J, with 16 bases between. CDR3 size: 14 residues. The CDR3 DNA sequence: TGCAGCGTTGAGACCCGGATGCAGAGGGAGACCCAGTACTTC. Translated, it gives CSVETRMQRETQYF. Full variable domain (remainder filled in from reference TRBV29-1 and TRBJ2-5): SAVISQKPSRDICQRGTSLTIQCQVDSQVTMMFWYRQQPGQSLTLIATANQGSEATYESGFVIDKFPISRPNLTFSTLTVSNMSPEDSSIYLCSVETRMQRETQYFGPGTRLLVL.

The V call is TRBV6-1, the J call TRBJ1-5; D is unclear. V gave up 1 base and J gave up 0 bases, with 10 bases separating them. The germline V gene has CDR1 MNHNS and CDR2 SASEGT. The CDR3 spans 16 residues. The DNA of the CDR3 is TGTGCCAGCAGTGAAGGAATGGGATATAGCAATCAGCCCCAGCATTTT. This gives the protein CASSEGMGYSNQPQHF.

The gene calls are TRBV19 and TRBJ2-1; D may correspond to TRBD1 or TRBD2 (5 bases each). V lost 5 bases and J lost 8, with 16 bases in between. The germline V gene encodes CDR1 LNHDA and CDR2 SQIVND (reference sequence). The CDR3 contains 14 residues. CDR3 bases: TGTGCCAGTAGTCGCCGGGGCCGTGCCGATGAGCAGTTCTTC. This translates into CASSRRGRADEQFF.

This chain links TRBV6-5 with TRBJ2-5; perhaps TRBD2 as D (6 bases). CDR3 length: 13 amino acids. V was trimmed by 8 bases and J by 4 bases, leaving 14 bases between them. From germline, CDR1 is MNHEY and CDR2 SVGAGI. CDR3 nucleotide sequence: TGTGCCAGCGGGATAGGAGGGTTAGAGACCCAGTACTTC. It codes for CASGIGGLETQYF.

This chain links TRBV5-4 with TRBJ1-2; a weak D match, TRBD1 (6 bases). Germline CDR1 SGHNT, CDR2 YYREEE (reference sequence). Trimming took off 5 bases at V and 7 bases at J, with 15 bases between the two ends. The CDR3 is 13 amino acids. CDR3 coding DNA: TGTGCCAGCAGACTGGACAGTTCCCTTGGCTACACCTTC. Amino acid sequence: CASRLDSSLGYTF. The whole variable domain, remainder taken from reference TRBV5-4 and TRBJ1-2, is ETGVTQSPTHLIKTRGQQVTLRCSSQSGHNTVSWYQQALGQGPQFIFQYYREEENGRGNFPPRFSGLQFPNYSSELNVNALELDDSALYLCASRLDSSLGYTFGSGTRLTVV.

The chain couples TRBV3-1 (or the pseudogene TRBV3-2) to TRBJ2-5, with 13 bases matching TRBD2. This CDR3 comprises 15 residues. V lost 6 bases and J lost 2; bases outside the gene matches: 3. Germline V gene sequence: CDR1 LGHDT, CDR2 YNNKEL (reference sequence). The CDR3 is CASSRLAGGQETQYF. DNA for the CDR3: TGTGCCAGCAGTCGACTAGCGGGGGGACAAGAGACCCAGTACTTC.

This clone was counted only a few times. The chain uses TRBV19 and TRBJ1-5; D is undetermined. The CDR3 loop spans 12 amino acids. Germline V gene sequence: CDR1 LNHDA, CDR2 SQIVND (reference sequence). The germline V and J ends were trimmed by 10 bases and 4 bases, with 11 bases remaining between them. In nucleotides, the CDR3 is TGTGCCACCCAGATGGGGAATCAGCCCCAGCATTTT. This codes for CATQMGNQPQHF.

The sample holds one count of this clone. This chain joins TRBV28 and TRBJ2-3; 9 bases match TRBD2. This CDR3 is built from 16 residues. Looked up from germline, CDR1 is MDHEN and CDR2 is SYDVKM. Trimming at V came to 2 bases and at J to 1 base, leaving 4 bases not matched to a gene. The CDR3 DNA reads as TGTGCCAGCAGTTTAGGGCGGGAGGGCCGCACAGATACGCAGTATTTT. Encoded protein: CASSLGREGRTDTQYF.

The chain employs TRBV7-8 and TRBJ1-1; D not resolved. V lost 5 bases to trimming and J lost 8 bases, with 15 bases between them. This CDR3 is 13 amino acids long. Germline CDR1 reads SGHVS; CDR2 reads FQNEAQ. CDR3 region: CASSQPQRFEAFF. The CDR3, as DNA: TGTGCCAGCAGCCAACCCCAGAGATTCGAAGCTTTCTTT.

The chain employs TRBV7-9 and TRBJ1-1, with a possible D match to TRBD1 (5 bases). V lost 5 bases to trimming and J lost 7 bases, with 20 bases between them. The CDR3 has 15 amino acids. Germline loops: CDR1 SEHNR, CDR2 FQNEAQ (reference sequence). The CDR3, as DNA: TGTGCCAGCAGCCCCAAATTAAGGCAGGGCGATGAAGCTTTCTTT. Translation gives CASSPKLRQGDEAFF.

The count of this clone is one. The chain links TRBV11-3 to TRBJ2-3, with D unclear. Germline V CDR1 and CDR2: SGHNT, YENEEA. The CDR3 has 14 amino acids. V shed 5 bases and J shed 1 base, with 10 bases lying between them. CDR3 in amino acids: CASSLGWRTDTQYF. The CDR3 bases are TGTGCCAGCAGCCTAGGATGGCGCACAGATACGCAGTATTTT.

The CDR3 loop is CASSLSGGSSYNEQFF. CDR3 nucleotide sequence: TGTGCCAGCAGTTTATCCGGCGGGAGCTCCTACAATGAGCAGTTCTTC. This chain joins TRBV28 and TRBJ2-1; TRBD2 matches 7 bases. Germline-derived CDR1 and CDR2 are MDHEN and SYDVKM. This CDR3 contains 16 residues. The ends lost 1 base at V and 0 bases at J; junction bases unmatched: 3.